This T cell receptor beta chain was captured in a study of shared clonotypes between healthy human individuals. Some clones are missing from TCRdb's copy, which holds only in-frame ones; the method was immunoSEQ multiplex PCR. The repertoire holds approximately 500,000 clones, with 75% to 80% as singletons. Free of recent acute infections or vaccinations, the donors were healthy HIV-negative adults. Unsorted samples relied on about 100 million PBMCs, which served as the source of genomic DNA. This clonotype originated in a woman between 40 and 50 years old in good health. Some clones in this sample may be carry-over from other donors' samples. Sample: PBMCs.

Here the CDR3 DNA reads TGTGCCAGTAGTATGGACAGGCGGACGGGTGAAGCTTTCTTT. Translated, it gives CASSMDRRTGEAFF. V usage is TRBV19 and J usage is TRBJ1-1, with 7 bases identical to TRBD1. This CDR3 has 14 residues. V lost 3 bases and J lost 7; bases outside the gene matches: 8. Germline CDR1 LNHDA, CDR2 SQIVND (reference sequence). The full variable domain, rest sourced from reference TRBV19 and TRBJ1-1, is DGGITQSPKYLFRKEGQNVTLSCEQNLNHDAMYWYRQDPGQGLRLIYYSQIVNDFQKGDIAEGYSVSREKKESFPLTVTSAQKNPTAFYLCASSMDRRTGEAFFGQGTRLTVV.